These 8 T cell receptor beta chains share one sample of origin, sequenced in a study of identical twins. TCRdb passed the 5' RACE reads through MiXCR, listing each CDR3 protein once. In the table there are around 340,000 distinct CDR3 sequences, roughly 9% of which are singletons. The sequenced sample consisted of naive T cells sorted from blood. These receptors were taken from a woman between 50 and 59 years old in good health.

The rearrangement uses TRBV14 and TRBJ1-1, with TRBD1 identical over 7 bases. The CDR3 length is 16 residues. V lost 1 base to trimming and J lost 1 base; unmatched junction nucleotides: 6. The germline V gene encodes CDR1 SGHDN and CDR2 FVKESK. The CDR3 DNA follows: TGTGCCAGCAGCCAAGGCCAGGGGGTTTGGAACACTGAAGCTTTCTTT. It yields the protein CASSQGQGVWNTEAFF.

The chain joins TRBV27 to TRBJ2-7; tentatively, D is TRBD2 (7 bases). Per germline, CDR1 MNHEY and CDR2 SMNVEV (reference sequence). This CDR3 region has 15 residues. The germline V and J ends were trimmed by 4 bases and 0 bases, with 13 bases remaining between them. The CDR3 DNA reads as TGTGCCAGCAGTTCCGGCGGGGGCGGCTCCTACGAGCAGTACTTC. Its protein product is CASSSGGGGSYEQYF.

This chain uses TRBV12-3 or TRBV12-4 with TRBJ1-1; possibly TRBD1 for D (5 bases). The ends were cut back, 4 bases at V and 4 bases at J, with 13 bases in the middle. The CDR3 runs 14 residues. CDR3 sequence reads: CASSSYQGVTEAFF. CDR3 coding DNA: TGTGCCAGCAGTTCCTACCAGGGAGTCACTGAAGCTTTCTTT.

This clonotype was picked up many times. The chain couples TRBV7-9 to TRBJ2-7; D call uncertain. Between the trimmed V and J ends, which lost 3 bases and 2 bases, there was a span of 8 bases. Germline-derived CDR1 and CDR2 are SEHNR and FQNEAQ (reference sequence). The length of the CDR3 is 13 residues. The CDR3 here is CASSFAGPYEQYV. DNA of the CDR3: TGTGCCAGCAGCTTCGCCGGCCCCTACGAGCAGTACGTC.

This clonotype was seen at least ten times. The chain combines TRBV20-1 with TRBJ1-1, with D possibly TRBD1 on 6 matching bases. Germline V gene data show CDR1 as DFQATT and CDR2 as SNEGSKA (reference sequence). The CDR3 is made up of 14 amino acids. The V end was cut by 3 bases, the J end by 1 base, with 12 bases between. In DNA, the CDR3 is TGCAGTGCTAGGGATATGACAGGGAACACTGAAGCTTTCTTT. Translated: CSARDMTGNTEAFF.

This chain joins TRBV19 and TRBJ2-2, with 7 bases that match TRBD2. Germline assignment: CDR1 LNHDA and CDR2 SQIVND (reference sequence). There are 16 residues in the CDR3. V was pared by 1 base and J by 0 bases, with 2 bases of the junction left unmatched. The CDR3 nucleotides read TGTGCCAGTAGTATAGCTAGCGGCACGAACACCGGGGAGCTGTTTTTT. Protein product: CASSIASGTNTGELFF.

This clonotype was picked up many times. The chain is built from TRBV14 and TRBJ2-1; possible D gene TRBD2, 6 bases. The CDR3 has 14 amino acids. Trimming took off 4 bases at V and 8 bases at J, with 15 bases between the two ends. CDR1 is SGHDN, CDR2 FVKESK, per germline. As DNA, the CDR3 is TGTGCCAGCAGCCCAGGGCACGGGACTTATGAGCAGTTCTTC. This sequence encodes CASSPGHGTYEQFF. The whole variable domain, remainder taken from reference TRBV14 and TRBJ2-1, is EAGVTQFPSHSVIEKGQTVTLRCDPISGHDNLYWYRRVMGKEIKFLLHFVKESKQDESGMPNNRFLAERTGGTYSTLKVQPAELEDSGVYFCASSPGHGTYEQFFGPGTRLTVL.

The chain combines TRBV10-3 with TRBJ1-5; D gene uncertain. CDR1 is ENHRY, CDR2 SYGVKD, per germline. V lost 5 bases and J 4 bases, leaving 6 bases between the germline ends. CDR3 length: 12 amino acids. Written as DNA, the CDR3 is TGTGCCATCAGTCGCGCGAATCAGCCCCAGCATTTT. This encodes CAISRANQPQHF.